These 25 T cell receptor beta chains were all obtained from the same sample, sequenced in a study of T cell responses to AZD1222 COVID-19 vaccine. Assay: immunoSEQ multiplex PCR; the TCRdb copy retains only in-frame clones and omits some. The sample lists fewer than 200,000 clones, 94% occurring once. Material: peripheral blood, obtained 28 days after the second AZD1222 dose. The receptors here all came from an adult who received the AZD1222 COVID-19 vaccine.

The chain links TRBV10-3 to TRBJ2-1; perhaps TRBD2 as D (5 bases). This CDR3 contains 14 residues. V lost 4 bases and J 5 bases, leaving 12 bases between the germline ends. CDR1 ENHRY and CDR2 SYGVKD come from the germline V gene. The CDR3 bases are TGTGCCATCAGTGGTCGAGTCGGGGACAATGAGCAGTTCTTC. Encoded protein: CAISGRVGDNEQFF.

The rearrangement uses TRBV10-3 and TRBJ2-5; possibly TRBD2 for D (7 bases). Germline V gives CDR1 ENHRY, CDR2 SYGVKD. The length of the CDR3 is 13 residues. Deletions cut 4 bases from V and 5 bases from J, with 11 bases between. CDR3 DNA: TGTGCCATCAGTGCGGGGGGCGGGGAGACCCAGTACTTC. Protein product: CAISAGGGETQYF.

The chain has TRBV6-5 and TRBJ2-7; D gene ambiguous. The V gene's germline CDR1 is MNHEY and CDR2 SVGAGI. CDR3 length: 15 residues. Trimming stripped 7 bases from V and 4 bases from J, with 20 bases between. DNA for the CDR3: TGTGCCAGCACAAAGGGAACGGATATTTTTTACGAGCAGTACTTC. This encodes CASTKGTDIFYEQYF.

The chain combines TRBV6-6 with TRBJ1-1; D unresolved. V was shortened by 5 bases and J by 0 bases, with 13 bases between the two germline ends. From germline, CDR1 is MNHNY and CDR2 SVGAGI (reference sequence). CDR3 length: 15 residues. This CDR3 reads CASSKPHSLNTEAFF. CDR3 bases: TGTGCCAGCAGTAAACCCCACAGCCTGAACACTGAAGCTTTCTTT.

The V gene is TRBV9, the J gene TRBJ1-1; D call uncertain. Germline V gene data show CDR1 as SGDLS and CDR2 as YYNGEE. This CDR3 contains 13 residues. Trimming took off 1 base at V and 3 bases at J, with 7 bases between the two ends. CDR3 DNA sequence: TGTGCCAGCAGCGTATCAGTTCACACTGAAGCTTTCTTT. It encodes CASSVSVHTEAFF.

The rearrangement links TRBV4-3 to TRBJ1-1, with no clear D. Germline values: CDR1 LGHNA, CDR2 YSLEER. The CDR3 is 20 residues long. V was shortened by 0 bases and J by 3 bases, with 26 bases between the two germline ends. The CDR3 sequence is CASSQDLVGEASTAYTEAFF. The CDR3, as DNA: TGCGCCAGCAGCCAAGATCTGGTTGGGGAAGCCTCGACGGCTTACACTGAAGCTTTCTTT.

The CDR3 sequence: CASSLGLVWETQYF. As DNA, the CDR3 is TGCGCCAGCAGCTTAGGACTAGTCTGGGAGACCCAGTACTTC. The gene calls are TRBV5-1 and TRBJ2-5, with TRBD2 matching over 7 bases. The V gene end was trimmed by 2 bases and the J gene end by 5 bases; junction bases not matched to a gene: 6. The CDR3 extends over 14 amino acids. The germline gives CDR1 SGHRS, CDR2 YFSETQ.

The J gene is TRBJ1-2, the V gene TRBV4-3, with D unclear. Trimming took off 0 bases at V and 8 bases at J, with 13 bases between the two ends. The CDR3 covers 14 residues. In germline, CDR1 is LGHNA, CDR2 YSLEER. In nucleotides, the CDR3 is TGCGCCAGCAGCCAAGATATCATAGGGATGGGCTACACCTTC. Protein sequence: CASSQDIIGMGYTF.

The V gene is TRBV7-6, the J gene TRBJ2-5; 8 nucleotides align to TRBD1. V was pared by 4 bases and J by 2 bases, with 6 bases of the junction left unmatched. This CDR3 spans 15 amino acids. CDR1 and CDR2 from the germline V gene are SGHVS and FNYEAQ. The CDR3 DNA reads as TGTGCCAGCAGCTCCCCAGGGGGCGGGCAAGAGACCCAGTACTTC. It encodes CASSSPGGGQETQYF.

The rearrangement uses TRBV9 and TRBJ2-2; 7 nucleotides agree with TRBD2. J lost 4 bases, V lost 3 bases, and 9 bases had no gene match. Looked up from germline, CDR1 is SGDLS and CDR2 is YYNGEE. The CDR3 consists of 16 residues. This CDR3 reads CASSERDYGGTGELFF. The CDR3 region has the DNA TGTGCCAGCAGCGAGCGGGACTATGGGGGCACCGGGGAGCTGTTTTTT.

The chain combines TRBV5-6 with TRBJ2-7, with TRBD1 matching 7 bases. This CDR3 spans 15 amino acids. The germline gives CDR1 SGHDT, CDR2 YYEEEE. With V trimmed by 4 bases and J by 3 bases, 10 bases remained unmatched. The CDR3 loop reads CASSGTDRTGYEQYF. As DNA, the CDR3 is TGTGCCAGCAGCGGGACAGACCGGACTGGCTACGAGCAGTACTTC. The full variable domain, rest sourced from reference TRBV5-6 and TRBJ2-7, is DAGVTQSPTHLIKTRGQQVTLRCSPKSGHDTVSWYQQALGQGPQFIFQYYEEEERQRGNFPDRFSGHQFPNYSSELNVNALLLGDSALYLCASSGTDRTGYEQYFGPGTRLTVT.

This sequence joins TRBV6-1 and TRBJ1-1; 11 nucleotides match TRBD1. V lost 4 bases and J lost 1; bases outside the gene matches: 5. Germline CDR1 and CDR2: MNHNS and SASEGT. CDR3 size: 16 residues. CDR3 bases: TGTGCCAGCAGTGCGTGGACAGGGGGCTGGAACACTGAAGCTTTCTTT. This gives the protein CASSAWTGGWNTEAFF.

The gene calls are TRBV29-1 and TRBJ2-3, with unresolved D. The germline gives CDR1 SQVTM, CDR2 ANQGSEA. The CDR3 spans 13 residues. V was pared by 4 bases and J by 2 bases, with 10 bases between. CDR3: CSVALRPTDTQYF. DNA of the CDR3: TGCAGCGTTGCTCTGAGACCCACAGATACGCAGTATTTT.

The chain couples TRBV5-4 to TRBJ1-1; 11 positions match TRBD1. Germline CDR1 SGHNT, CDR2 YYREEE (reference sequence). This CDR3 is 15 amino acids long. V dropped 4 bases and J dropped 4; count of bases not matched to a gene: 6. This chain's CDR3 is CASSLGDRGVTEAFF. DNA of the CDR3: TGTGCCAGCAGCCTGGGGGACAGGGGGGTCACTGAAGCTTTCTTT.

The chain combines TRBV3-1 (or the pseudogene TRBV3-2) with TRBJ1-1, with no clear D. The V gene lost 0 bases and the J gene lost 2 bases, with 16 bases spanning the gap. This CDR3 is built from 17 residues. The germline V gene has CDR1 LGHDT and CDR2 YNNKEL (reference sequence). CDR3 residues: CASSQDPWRSSNTEAFF. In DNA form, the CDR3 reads TGTGCCAGCAGCCAAGATCCGTGGAGAAGCTCAAACACTGAAGCTTTCTTT.

The CDR3 DNA follows: TGTGCCAGCGGGAACAGGGGAGGTCAGCCCCAGCATTTT. It codes for CASGNRGGQPQHF. J is TRBJ1-5 and V is TRBV7-2; 7 bases fit TRBD1. The germline CDR1 and CDR2 sequences are SGHTA and FQGNSA. The CDR3 contains 13 residues. Trimming took 8 bases from V and 6 from J; bases not matched to a gene: 7.

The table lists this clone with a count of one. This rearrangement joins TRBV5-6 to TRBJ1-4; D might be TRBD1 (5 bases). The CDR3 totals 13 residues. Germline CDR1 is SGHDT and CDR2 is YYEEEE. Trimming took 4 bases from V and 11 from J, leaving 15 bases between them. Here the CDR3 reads CASSNYRGWKLFF. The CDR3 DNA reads TGTGCCAGCAGCAACTATCGGGGGTGGAAACTGTTTTTT.

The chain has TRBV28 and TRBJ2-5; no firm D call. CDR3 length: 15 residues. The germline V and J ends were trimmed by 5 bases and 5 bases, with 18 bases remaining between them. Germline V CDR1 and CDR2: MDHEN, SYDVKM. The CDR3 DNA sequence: TGTGCCAGCAGTGTCCTGGGTCCCAACGGCGAGACCCAGTACTTC. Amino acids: CASSVLGPNGETQYF.

CDR3 DNA: TGTGCCACCAGTGAGAGTGTCAGCTACGAGCAGTACTTC. The encoded protein is CATSESVSYEQYF. The rearrangement joins TRBV24-1 to TRBJ2-7, with no clear D. Germline CDR1 is KGHDR and CDR2 is SFDVKD. The length of the CDR3 is 13 residues. V lost 4 bases and J 3 bases, leaving 9 bases between the germline ends.

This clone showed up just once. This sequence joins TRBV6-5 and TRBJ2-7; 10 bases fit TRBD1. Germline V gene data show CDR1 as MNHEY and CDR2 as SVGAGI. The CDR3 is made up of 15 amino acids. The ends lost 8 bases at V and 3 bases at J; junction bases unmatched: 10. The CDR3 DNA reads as TGTGCCAGCGCAGTTCATGACAGGGGGCTCTACGAGCAGTACTTC. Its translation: CASAVHDRGLYEQYF.

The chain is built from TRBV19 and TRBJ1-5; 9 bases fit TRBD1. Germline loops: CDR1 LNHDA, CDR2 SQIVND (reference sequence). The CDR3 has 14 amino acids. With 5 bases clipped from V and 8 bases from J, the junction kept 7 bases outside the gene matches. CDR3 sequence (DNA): TGTGCCAGTAGTCTGGGACAGGGTTTAGAGCCCCAGCATTTT. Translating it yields CASSLGQGLEPQHF.

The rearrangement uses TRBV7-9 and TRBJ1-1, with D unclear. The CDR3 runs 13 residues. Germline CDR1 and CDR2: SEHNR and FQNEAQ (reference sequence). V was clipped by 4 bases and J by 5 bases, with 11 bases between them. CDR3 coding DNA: TGTGCCAGCAGCTCAACCCCGGGTACTGAAGCTTTCTTT. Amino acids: CASSSTPGTEAFF.

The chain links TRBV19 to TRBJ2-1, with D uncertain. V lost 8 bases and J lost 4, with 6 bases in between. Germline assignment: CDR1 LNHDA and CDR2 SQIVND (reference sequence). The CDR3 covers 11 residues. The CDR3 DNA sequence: TGTGCCAGTTTACAGTACAATGAGCAGTTCTTC. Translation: CASLQYNEQFF.

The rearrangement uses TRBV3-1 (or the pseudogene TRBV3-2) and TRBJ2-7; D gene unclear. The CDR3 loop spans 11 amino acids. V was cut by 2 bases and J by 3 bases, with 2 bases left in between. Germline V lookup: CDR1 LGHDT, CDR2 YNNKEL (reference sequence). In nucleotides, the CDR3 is TGTGCCAGCAGCCAATACTACGAGCAGTACTTC. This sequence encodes CASSQYYEQYF.

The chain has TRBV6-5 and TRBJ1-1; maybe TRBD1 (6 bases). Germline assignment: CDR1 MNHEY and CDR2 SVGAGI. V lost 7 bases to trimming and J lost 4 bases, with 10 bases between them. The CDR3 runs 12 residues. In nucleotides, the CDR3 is TGTGCCAGCAAGTGGGGGGCCACTGAAGCTTTCTTT. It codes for CASKWGATEAFF.